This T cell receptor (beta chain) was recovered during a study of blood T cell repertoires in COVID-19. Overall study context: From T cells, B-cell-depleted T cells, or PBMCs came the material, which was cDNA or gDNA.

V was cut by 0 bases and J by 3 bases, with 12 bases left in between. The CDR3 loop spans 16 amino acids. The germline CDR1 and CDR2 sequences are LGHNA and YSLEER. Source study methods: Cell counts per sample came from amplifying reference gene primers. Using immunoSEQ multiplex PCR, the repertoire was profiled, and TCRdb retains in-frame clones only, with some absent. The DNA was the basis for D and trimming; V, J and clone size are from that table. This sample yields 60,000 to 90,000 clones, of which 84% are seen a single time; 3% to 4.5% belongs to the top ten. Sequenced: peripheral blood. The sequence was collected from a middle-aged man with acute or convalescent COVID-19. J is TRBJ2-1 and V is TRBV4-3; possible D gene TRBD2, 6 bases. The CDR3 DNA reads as TGCGCCAGCAGCCAAGATTGGGCGGGGTTCTACAATGAGCAGTTCTTC. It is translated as CASSQDWAGFYNEQFF.